This T cell receptor beta chain originates from a study of cytomegalovirus exposure and HLA in healthy donors. General observations from the study: In a later analysis, at a false discovery rate of 0.05, 16,951 TCR beta sequences were associated with HLA alleles. Overall, approximately 150 TCR beta chains were annotated as cytomegalovirus-associated.

The V gene lost 5 bases and the J gene lost 6 bases, with 12 bases spanning the gap. This CDR3 contains 13 residues. The V gene's germline CDR1 is SGHVS and CDR2 FNYEAQ. PCR used 60 Vbeta primers and 13 Jbeta primers. Profiled with immunoSEQ multiplex PCR; TCRdb holds only in-frame clones, not every one. The sample table sets out 150,000 to 200,000 clones. Concerning this clone itself: The antigen is not known.

Material: PBMCs. The receptor was isolated from a young man in good health and CMV-seronegative. V is TRBV7-6 and J is TRBJ2-3; D is possibly TRBD2 (6 bases). CDR3 coding DNA: TGTGCCAGCAGCGTAACTAGCTTGGATACGCAGTATTTT. Its translation: CASSVTSLDTQYF. Full variable domain (remainder filled in from reference TRBV7-6 and TRBJ2-3): GAGVSQSPRYKVTKRGQDVALRCDPISGHVSLYWYRQALGQGPEFLTYFNYEAQQDKSGLPNDRFSAERPEGSISTLTIQRTEQRDSAMYRCASSVTSLDTQYFGPGTRLTVL.